The clone carrying this TCR beta chain has a handful of counts. The data were taken from a study of response to subunit inactivated influenza vaccine. The V end lost 1 base, the J end lost 9 bases, and 11 bases lay between the germline ends. Germline V gene data show CDR1 as WSHSY and CDR2 as SAAADI. This CDR3 has 13 amino acids. Using its own MiXCR run on the RT-PCR reads, TCRdb lists one record per CDR3 protein. There are about 570,000 distinct CDR3 sequences in the sample; 10% to 12% occur only once, and 9.5% to 11% lies in the top ten. Separately, the same data were catalogued under a study of T cells expressing NK-cell markers. In that study: 5'RACE template switching with UMIs produced the TCR beta cDNA. Sorted CD3+CD56-NKG2C+, CD3+CD56+NKG2C+ and CD3+CD56+NKG2C- T cells supplied the TCR beta repertoires. Of eight sequenced donors, seven were HCMV-seropositive and one HCMV-seronegative. Of the CD8+ T cells in six donors, about 1.0-7.0% belonged to dominant NKG2C+ clonotypes. Researchers report these clonotypes also headed the CD3+CD56-NKG2C+ fraction in four donors.

The J gene is TRBJ2-3, the V gene TRBV10-2; no firm D call. The input for sequencing was PBMCs from blood, taken on the day of vaccination. This sequence was found in a man aged 45-65 years who received an inactivated influenza vaccine. This CDR3 is CASSEYLARTQYF. Written as DNA, the CDR3 is TGCGCCAGCAGTGAGTACCTCGCCAGAACGCAGTATTTT.